A single TCR beta chain is shown here with its context. The antigen it binds to is not known. No base quality values were provided; no much bigger clone lies one nucleotide off. These data originate in a study of T cell changes during pregnancy in multiple sclerosis (dated by TCRdb to the late 2010s). Some background on the complete study: The study looked at changes in the T cell repertoire across pregnancy in women with multiple sclerosis.

From its cysteine to its phenylalanine, the CDR3 spans 16 amino acids. The sequence is cut down to CDR3 DNA, 48 bases in frame from base 1. Germline trimming amounts to 8 bases on V and 0 bases on J, with 6 as the count of junction bases outside the gene matches. The germline V gene (reference sequence) gives CDR1 as LNHDA and CDR2 as SQIVND. Preparation of the library involved the immunoSEQ multiplex PCR assay. The table was pulled from immuneACCESS by TCRdb, which kept in-frame rearrangements only. Such tables lose some clones; where checked, under half of the loss comes from unresolved V genes, and the rest has no known cause. This sample lists 35,000 to 50,000 clones; approximately 90% were detected once. The ten top clones hold 1% to 1.5% of the sample.

The V gene is TRBV19 and the J gene is TRBJ2-6; 8 central bases correspond to TRBD1. The TCR originated in a female donor with multiple sclerosis, enrolled in a pregnancy study. Sequenced material: CD4+ T cells from peripheral blood mononuclear cells, taken in the second trimester of pregnancy. The base sequence is TGTGCCAGTGTAAACAGGGGGACCTCTGGGGCCAACGTCCTGACTTTC. Its product reads: CASVNRGTSGANVLTF.